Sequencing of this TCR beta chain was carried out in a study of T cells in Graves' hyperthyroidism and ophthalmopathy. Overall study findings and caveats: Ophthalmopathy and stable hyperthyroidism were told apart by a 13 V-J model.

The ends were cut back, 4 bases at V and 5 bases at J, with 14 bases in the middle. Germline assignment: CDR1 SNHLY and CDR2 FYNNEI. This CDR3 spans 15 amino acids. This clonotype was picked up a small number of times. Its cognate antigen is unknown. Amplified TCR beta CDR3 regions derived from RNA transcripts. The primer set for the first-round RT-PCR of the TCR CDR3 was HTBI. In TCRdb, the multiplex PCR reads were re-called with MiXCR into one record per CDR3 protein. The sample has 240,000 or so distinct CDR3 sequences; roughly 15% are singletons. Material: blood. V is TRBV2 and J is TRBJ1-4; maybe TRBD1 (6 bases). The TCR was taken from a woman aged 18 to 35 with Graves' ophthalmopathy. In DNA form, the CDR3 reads TGTGCCAGCAGTGGGGAAGGGGGTCCGAATGAAAAACTGTTTTTT. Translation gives CASSGEGGPNEKLFF. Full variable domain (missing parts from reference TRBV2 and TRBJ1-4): EPEVTQTPSHQVTQMGQEVILRCVPISNHLYFYWYRQILGQKVEFLVSFYNNEISEKSEIFDDQFSVERPDGSNFTLKIRSTKLEDSAMYFCASSGEGGPNEKLFFGSGTQLSVL.